This T cell receptor beta chain was recovered during a study of blood T cell repertoires in COVID-19. This clone was counted once. Measured with immunoSEQ multiplex PCR; TCRdb has only the in-frame clones, and not every one. The repertoire holds approximately 490,000 clones, with roughly 87% as singletons. The CDR3 consists of 14 residues. V lost 2 bases and J lost 2, with 5 bases in between. Germline V gene data show CDR1 as SGHRS and CDR2 as YFSETQ. Sequencing was carried out using PBMCs or T cells enriched from blood (not recorded which). The clonotype was recovered from a woman aged 18-29 years who had recovered from COVID-19. This chain uses TRBV5-1 with TRBJ2-6; the D is unclear. The CDR3 sequence: CASSLDTGANVLTF. CDR3 sequence (DNA): TGCGCCAGCAGCTTAGACACTGGGGCCAACGTCCTGACTTTC.